The subject of this entry is one TCR beta chain. Its target is unknown. These data originate in a study of shared clonotypes between healthy human individuals. At the level of the study: Donors, aged 18 to 49, were two women and three men.

The CDR3 spans 17 residues. CDR1 is SGHVS and CDR2 is FNYEAQ in the germline V gene. The V end was cut by 1 base, the J end by 2 bases, with 17 bases between. Using immunoSEQ multiplex PCR, the repertoire was profiled, and TCRdb retains in-frame clones only, with some absent. The sample holds about 2.4 million clones, more than 90% seen once. Overall study results and limits: Clonotype sharing across several donors was observed for 4.5% to 6.5% of naive CD4 clonotypes. Only a few donors were included, so the genetic and exposure-history diversity represented was limited.

Sequenced input: naive CD4+ T cells sorted from blood. Subset reported: CD45RA+ positively selected. The V call is TRBV7-6, the J call TRBJ1-1; D gene ambiguous. The source of this sequence is a man younger than 35 in good health. This chain's CDR3 is CASSLGRESLTNTEAFF. The CDR3 DNA reads TGTGCCAGCAGCTTAGGGCGGGAAAGCCTCACTAACACTGAAGCTTTCTTT.